The present TCR beta chain was sequenced within a study of cytomegalovirus exposure and HLA in healthy donors. Germline CDR1 and CDR2: MNHEY and SMNVEV (reference sequence). The CDR3 runs to 13 residues. V gave up 8 bases and J gave up 5 bases; unmatched junction bases: 3. The study ran its PCR with 60 Vbeta and 13 Jbeta primers. TCRdb keeps only in-frame clones here, not all; method: immunoSEQ multiplex PCR. In total, the table holds 45,000 to 55,000 clones. This chain links TRBV27 with TRBJ2-1; 10 bases line up with TRBD1. The sequence was obtained from a woman between 50 and 59 years old in good health and CMV-seropositive. The sequencing sample was made of PBMCs. The CDR3 reads CASRGQGNNEQFF. Written as DNA, the CDR3 is TGTGCCAGCCGGGGACAGGGGAACAATGAGCAGTTCTTC.